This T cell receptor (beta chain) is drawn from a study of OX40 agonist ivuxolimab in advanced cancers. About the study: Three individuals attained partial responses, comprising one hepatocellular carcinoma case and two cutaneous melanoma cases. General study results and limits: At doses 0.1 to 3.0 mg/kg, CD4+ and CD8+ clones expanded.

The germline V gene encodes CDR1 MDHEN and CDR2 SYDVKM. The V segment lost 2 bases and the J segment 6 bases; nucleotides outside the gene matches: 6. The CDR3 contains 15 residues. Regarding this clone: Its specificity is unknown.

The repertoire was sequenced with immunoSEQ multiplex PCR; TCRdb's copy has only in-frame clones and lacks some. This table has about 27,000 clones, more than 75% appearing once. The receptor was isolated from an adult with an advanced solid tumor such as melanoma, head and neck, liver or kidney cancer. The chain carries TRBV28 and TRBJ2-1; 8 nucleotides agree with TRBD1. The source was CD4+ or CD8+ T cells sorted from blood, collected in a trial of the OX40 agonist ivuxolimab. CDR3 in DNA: TGTGCCAGCAGTTTAGGACAGGGCTTGGGCAATGAGCAGTTCTTC. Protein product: CASSLGQGLGNEQFF.